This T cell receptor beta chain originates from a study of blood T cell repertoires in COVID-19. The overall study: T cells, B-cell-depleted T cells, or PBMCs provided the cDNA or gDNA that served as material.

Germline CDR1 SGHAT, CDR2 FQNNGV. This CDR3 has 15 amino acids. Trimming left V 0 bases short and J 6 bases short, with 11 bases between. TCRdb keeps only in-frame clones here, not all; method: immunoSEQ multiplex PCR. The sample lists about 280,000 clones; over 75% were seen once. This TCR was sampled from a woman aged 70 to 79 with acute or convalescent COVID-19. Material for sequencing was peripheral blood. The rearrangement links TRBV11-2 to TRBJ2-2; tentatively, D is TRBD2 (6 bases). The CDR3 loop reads CASSLDGPGAGELFF. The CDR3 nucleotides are TGTGCCAGCAGCTTAGATGGGCCGGGGGCCGGGGAGCTGTTTTTT.